This T cell receptor beta chain is from a study of CD8+ T cells in alopecia areata. Whole-study findings and limits: Researchers say the link of baseline CD8+ expansion to response remains uncertain, with one nonresponder.

RNA extraction and reverse transcription yielded cDNA as sequencing template. Measured with immunoSEQ multiplex PCR; TCRdb has only the in-frame clones, and not every one. The sample has about 200,000 clones; nearly 60% are singletons. On this clone itself: The antigen remains undetermined.

Trimming took 2 bases from V and 4 from J; bases not matched to a gene: 8. The CDR3 is 15 amino acids. CDR1 is SGHRS and CDR2 is YFSETQ in the germline V gene. The treatment: oral pan-JAK inhibitor, 5-10 mg twice daily. The investigators collected lesional scalp punch biopsies and peripheral blood from alopecia areata patients. Specimen: CD4+ T cells sorted from blood, collected at week 24, from a patient treated with tofacitinib. The chain has TRBV5-1 and TRBJ1-2, with TRBD1 matching over 7 bases. This receptor was identified in a human donor with alopecia areata. CDR3 nucleotide sequence: TGCGCCAGCAGCTTCGAGGGGGACAGCCTCTATGGCTACACCTTC. The encoded protein is CASSFEGDSLYGYTF.